These 18 T cell receptor beta chains came from one sample sequenced in a study of tumour-infiltrating T cells in Burkitt lymphoma. TCRdb's table, derived via immunoSEQ multiplex PCR, lists solely in-frame clones and lacks some. This sample yields around 6,600 clones, of which roughly 84% are seen a single time; roughly 11% belongs to the top ten. The material sequenced was tumor tissue. The receptors derive from a human donor with Burkitt lymphoma.

The V gene is TRBV19, the J gene TRBJ1-1; no clear D gene. CDR3 length: 12 amino acids. The germline V and J ends were trimmed by 5 bases and 4 bases, with 8 bases remaining between them. CDR1 is LNHDA and CDR2 is SQIVND in the germline V gene (reference sequence). CDR3 protein: CASSFPTTEAFF. The CDR3 region has the DNA TGTGCCAGTAGTTTCCCCACCACTGAAGCTTTCTTT.

This chain links TRBV6-5 with TRBJ2-7; 9 positions match TRBD2. Germline V gene lookup returns CDR1 MNHEY and CDR2 SVGAGI. The CDR3 length is 15 residues. Germline trimming cut 5 bases from V and 4 bases from J; bases unmatched to any gene: 9. CDR3 coding DNA: TGTGCCAGCAGTCCCCCGGGTAGCGGGAGATACGAGCAGTACTTC. Protein product: CASSPPGSGRYEQYF.

To note about this clone: The same CDR3 also results from other DNA sequences found in this sample. The chain links TRBV7-2 to TRBJ1-2; D remains ambiguous. V was trimmed by 0 bases and J by 2 bases, leaving 10 bases between them. Germline CDR1 and CDR2: SGHTA and FQGNSA. The CDR3 loop spans 15 amino acids. CDR3 DNA sequence: TGTGCCAGCAGCTTAGCGCTAAATGGGAACTATGGCTACACCTTC. The encoded protein is CASSLALNGNYGYTF.

The rearrangement uses TRBV19 and TRBJ2-5, with TRBD1 matching 12 bases. J gave up 3 bases and V 6 bases, and 11 bases lay outside the gene matches. In germline, CDR1 is LNHDA, CDR2 SQIVND (reference sequence). CDR3 length: 17 residues. The chain's CDR3 is CASSRGLGTGGEETQYF. CDR3 coding DNA: TGTGCCAGTAGCCGCGGACTGGGGACAGGGGGCGAAGAGACCCAGTACTTC.

This clone was found once. The CDR3 nucleotides read TGTGCCAGCAGCCTTACCGCGGGGTTCTCGAACACTGAAGCTTTCTTT. Amino acid sequence: CASSLTAGFSNTEAFF. The chain recombines TRBV7-2 with TRBJ1-1; D ambiguous. Germline CDR1 SGHTA, CDR2 FQGNSA. V was clipped by 5 bases and J by 1 base, with 17 bases between them. The CDR3 totals 16 residues.

The table lists this clone with a count of one. The chain couples TRBV27 to TRBJ2-5; TRBD2 aligns across 10 bases. V lost 8 bases, J lost 4 bases, and 13 bases stayed unmatched. CDR3 length: 16 amino acids. Germline V gives CDR1 MNHEY, CDR2 SMNVEV (reference sequence). CDR3 bases: TGTGCCAGCCGGGGGGGGACTAGCGTATATCTAGAGACCCAGTACTTC. Protein: CASRGGTSVYLETQYF.

This clone was picked up a small number of times. J is TRBJ1-2 and V is TRBV6-4; the match to TRBD1 covers 8 bases. Germline V gene data show CDR1 as MRHNA and CDR2 as SNTAGT. The V segment lost 5 bases and the J segment 6 bases; nucleotides outside the gene matches: 8. The CDR3 length is 14 residues. DNA of the CDR3: TGTGCCAGCAGTCGACCCGGACAGGGCGATGGCTACACCTTC. As protein: CASSRPGQGDGYTF.

The V gene is TRBV29-1, the J gene TRBJ2-7; TRBD1 aligns across 8 bases. Germline lookup yields CDR1 SQVTM and CDR2 ANQGSEA. Unmatched junction bases numbered 0, after V lost 0 bases and J lost 5 bases. The CDR3 extends over 12 amino acids. CDR3 residues: CSVEETGDEQYF. The CDR3 DNA follows: TGCAGCGTTGAAGAGACAGGGGACGAGCAGTACTTC.

The rearrangement joins TRBV14 to TRBJ1-2, with D unclear. Germline V gene sequence: CDR1 SGHDN, CDR2 FVKESK. The CDR3 runs 18 residues. Between the trimmed V and J ends, which lost 0 bases and 0 bases, there was a span of 17 bases. CDR3 in amino acids: CASSQDLGRVTPNYGYTF. For the CDR3, the DNA is TGTGCCAGCAGCCAAGATTTGGGCCGAGTAACCCCTAACTATGGCTACACCTTC.

The chain employs TRBV7-2 and TRBJ1-5; possible D gene TRBD1, 5 bases. CDR1 is SGHTA, CDR2 FQGNSA, per germline. The V end lost 5 bases, the J end lost 0 bases, and 11 bases lay between the germline ends. The CDR3 contains 15 residues. CDR3 sequence: CASSRGIYSNQPQHF. CDR3 DNA sequence: TGTGCCAGCAGCCGGGGGATTTATAGCAATCAGCCCCAGCATTTT. The full variable domain, completed using reference TRBV7-2 and TRBJ1-5, is GAGVSQSPSNKVTEKGKDVELRCDPISGHTALYWYRQSLGQGLEFLIYFQGNSAPDKSGLPSDRFSAERTGGSVSTLTIQRTQQEDSAVYLCASSRGIYSNQPQHFGDGTRLSIL.

The chain recombines TRBV29-1 with TRBJ2-1; D possibly corresponds to TRBD1 (6 bases). Germline lookup yields CDR1 SQVTM and CDR2 ANQGSEA. CDR3 length equals 15 residues. Trimming left V 4 bases short and J 7 bases short, with 20 bases between. The DNA for the CDR3 is TGCAGCGTTGTGACTCAACAGGGACGCCTAAATGAGCAGTTCTTC. This codes for CSVVTQQGRLNEQFF.

This sequence joins TRBV18 and TRBJ1-1; D is uncertain. There are 13 residues in the CDR3. Germline V lookup: CDR1 KGHSH, CDR2 LQKENI. The V end was cut by 4 bases, the J end by 12 bases, with 18 bases between. The CDR3 DNA reads TGTGCCAGCTCACTCGAAGAGGGTGTCGCAACTTTCTTT. Encoded protein: CASSLEEGVATFF.

A word on this clone: A read error may produce the germline difference seen at one junction end. The rearrangement uses TRBV7-7 and TRBJ2-2; D might be TRBD1 (5 bases). The CDR3 has 14 residues. From germline, CDR1 is SSHAT and CDR2 FNYEAQ (reference sequence). The CDR3 DNA reads as TGTGCTAGCAGCCGCCCAGGGCCGGGCGGGGAGCTGTTTTTT. Translating it yields CASSRPGPGGELFF.

This sequence joins TRBV27 and TRBJ1-5; no clear D gene. V was pared by 6 bases and J by 6 bases, with 9 bases between. CDR3 length: 12 residues. Germline lookup yields CDR1 MNHEY and CDR2 SMNVEV (reference sequence). CDR3: CASSTRGQPQHF. The CDR3 DNA reads as TGTGCCAGCAGCACCCGGGGTCAGCCCCAGCATTTT.

This clone came up a few times. The chain links TRBV4-1 to TRBJ2-2, with 8 nucleotides matching TRBD2. There are 16 residues in the CDR3. The V and J ends lost 1 base and 1 base, in that order; junction bases with no gene match: 2. Germline CDR1 is MGHRA and CDR2 is YSYEKL. The DNA for the CDR3 is TGCGCCAGCAGCCAAGCAAGCGGGAGGAACACCGGGGAGCTGTTTTTT. This encodes CASSQASGRNTGELFF.

The genes are TRBV10-3 and TRBJ1-2; D gene uncertain. CDR3 length equals 13 residues. V was pared by 3 bases and J by 4 bases, with 9 bases between. Germline V gene sequence: CDR1 ENHRY, CDR2 SYGVKD. CDR3 nucleotides: TGTGCCATCAGTGATCACCGGGGCTATGGCTACACCTTC. Its protein product is CAISDHRGYGYTF.

The chain has TRBV5-8 and TRBJ2-3, with 7 bases fitting TRBD2. There are 18 residues in the CDR3. CDR1 and CDR2 from the germline V gene are SGHTS and YDEGEE. V trimming: 0 bases; J trimming: 3 bases; junction bases outside the gene matches: 13. The CDR3 protein is CASSLASSGLGRTDTQYF. CDR3 in DNA: TGTGCCAGCAGCTTGGCCTCTAGCGGCCTCGGGCGGACAGATACGCAGTATTTT. The entire variable domain, with the rest obtained from reference TRBV5-8 and TRBJ2-3, is as follows: EAGVTQSPTHLIKTRGQQATLRCSPISGHTSVYWYQQALGLGLQFLLWYDEGEERNRGNFPPRFSGRQFPNYSSELNVNALELEDSALYLCASSLASSGLGRTDTQYFGPGTRLTVL.

The J gene is TRBJ2-3, the V gene TRBV4-2; D is ambiguous. Germline CDR1 and CDR2: LGHNA and YNFKEQ. This CDR3 is 13 amino acids long. Trimming took 1 base from V and 10 from J, leaving 12 bases between them. The CDR3 DNA follows: TGTGCCAGCAGCCAAGCAAATCCCCAGTCGCAGTATTTT. Protein product: CASSQANPQSQYF.